This is a list of T cell receptor beta chains from one sample in a study of blood T cells in healthy people across ages. MiXCR was run by TCRdb on the 5' RACE reads, yielding one entry per CDR3 protein. The sample lists just over 800,000 distinct CDR3 sequences, approximately 65% seen once, with about 27% in the top ten. Material for sequencing was blood. The receptors stem from a man under 40 in good health. The CDR3 runs from the conserved cysteine through the conserved F or W. A D gene is named only where the DNA matches it firmly. Some rows have no size entry. The others give once, few or many, or a class for an expanded clone.

clone size	D gene	V gene	J gene	CDR3 protein	CDR3 DNA
-	TRBD1	TRBV10-3	TRBJ1-6	CAISESGTGANSPLHF	TGTGCCATCAGTGAGTCGGGGACAGGGGCCAATTCACCCCTCCACTTT
-	TRBD1	TRBV12-3/TRBV12-4	TRBJ1-5	CASSPLGQMNQPQHF	TGTGCCAGCAGCCCACTGGGACAGATGAATCAGCCCCAGCATTTT
-	-	TRBV25-1	TRBJ2-1	CASSDGGYRRDEQFF	TGTGCCAGCAGTGATGGGGGCTACAGGCGGGATGAGCAGTTCTTC
-	-	TRBV6-5	TRBJ2-5	CASRYSHEETQYF	TGTGCCAGCAGGTACTCACATGAGGAGACCCAGTACTTC
-	TRBD2	TRBV13	TRBJ2-5	CASSLLAGGPEETQYF	TGTGCCAGCAGCTTATTGGCGGGGGGGCCGGAGGAGACCCAGTACTTC
-	-	TRBV15	TRBJ1-1	CATSRSGNTEAFF	TGTGCCACCAGCAGATCAGGGAACACTGAAGCTTTCTTT
-	-	TRBV4-2	TRBJ2-1	CASSQEMATRGNEQFF	TGTGCCAGCAGCCAAGAAATGGCCACCCGGGGAAATGAGCAGTTCTTC
-	TRBD2	TRBV20-1	TRBJ2-4	CSASSAGGRRDIQYF	TGCAGTGCTAGTTCAGCGGGGGGACGACGCGACATTCAGTACTTC
few	-	TRBV12-3/TRBV12-4	TRBJ2-5	CASSFWQVETQYF	TGTGCCAGCAGTTTTTGGCAGGTCGAGACCCAGTACTTC
-	TRBD1	TRBV28	TRBJ2-7	CASSFSDRGSHEQYF	TGTGCCAGCAGTTTTTCGGACAGGGGTTCCCACGAGCAGTACTTC
-	-	TRBV4-3	TRBJ2-7	CASSQDGRGAYEQYF	TGCGCCAGCAGCCAAGATGGCAGGGGCGCCTACGAGCAGTACTTC
-	-	TRBV28	TRBJ2-7	CASSLRDHYEQYF	TGTGCCAGCAGTTTACGCGACCACTACGAGCAGTACTTC
-	-	TRBV5-4	TRBJ1-2	CASSLADDYTF	TGTGCCAGCAGCTTGGCGGACGACTACACCTTC
few	-	TRBV4-2	TRBJ2-7	CASSQGTYEQYF	TGTGCCAGCAGCCAAGGTACCTACGAGCAGTACTTC
few	-	TRBV13	TRBJ1-5	CASSWGRNRNQPQHF	TGTGCCAGCAGCTGGGGCAGGAACCGCAATCAGCCCCAGCATTTT
few	TRBD2	TRBV7-2	TRBJ2-1	CASSPRAGAGDNEQFF	TGTGCCAGCAGCCCCAGGGCGGGAGCGGGGGACAATGAGCAGTTCTTC
-	-	TRBV7-2	TRBJ2-7	CASSFHPQTGRNAYEQYF	TGTGCCAGCAGCTTCCACCCTCAAACAGGACGAAATGCATACGAGCAGTACTTC
-	-	TRBV28	TRBJ1-4	CASSLSGHRNEKLFF	TGTGCCAGCAGTTTATCCGGACATCGAAATGAAAAACTGTTTTTT
once	-	TRBV20-1	TRBJ2-1	CSLGAAGSEQFF	TGCAGTCTTGGGGCTGCGGGCAGTGAGCAGTTCTTC
-	TRBD1	TRBV6-6	TRBJ2-7	CASRRQGYEQYF	TGTGCCAGCAGACGACAGGGATACGAGCAGTACTTC
-	TRBD2	TRBV28	TRBJ2-7	CASSAQTSGWDEQYF	TGTGCCAGCAGTGCCCAGACTAGCGGGTGGGACGAGCAGTACTTC
-	TRBD1	TRBV7-9	TRBJ1-1	CASSLSRTGAWTEAFF	TGTGCCAGCAGCTTAAGCAGGACAGGGGCATGGACTGAAGCTTTCTTT
-	-	TRBV27	TRBJ1-5	CASNGDQPQHF	TGTGCCAGCAATGGAGATCAGCCCCAGCATTTT
-	-	TRBV6-6	TRBJ2-1	CASSYVAGYNEQFF	TGTGCCAGCAGTTACGTCGCAGGGTACAATGAGCAGTTCTTC
-	-	TRBV4-3	TRBJ2-1	CTSSQVEGYNEQFF	TGCACCAGCAGCCAAGTAGAGGGGTACAATGAGCAGTTCTTC
-	-	TRBV3-1	TRBJ2-7	CASSQDHSYEQYF	TGTGCCAGCAGCCAAGATCATAGCTACGAGCAGTACTTC
-	-	TRBV29-1	TRBJ2-5	CSATGGGETQYF	TGCAGCGCGACGGGGGGCGGGGAGACCCAGTACTTC
-	TRBD1	TRBV10-3	TRBJ2-3	CAISGTGRGDTQYF	TGTGCCATCAGTGGGACAGGGAGAGGAGATACGCAGTATTTT
few	TRBD1	TRBV20-1	TRBJ2-7	CSATRDRAYEQYF	TGCAGTGCTACCCGGGACAGGGCCTACGAGCAGTACTTC
-	-	TRBV20-1	TRBJ2-5	CSSETTGKVGEQYF	TGCAGTTCCGAAACAACAGGGAAAGTTGGAGAGCAGTACTTC
-	-	TRBV5-1	TRBJ2-1	CASSSPAGTGGNEQFF	TGCGCCAGCAGCTCCCCCGCCGGGACTGGGGGCAATGAGCAGTTCTTC
-	TRBD1	TRBV30	TRBJ2-1	CAWTRDSINEQFF	TGTGCCTGGACCCGGGACAGTATCAATGAGCAGTTCTTC
once	-	TRBV4-3	TRBJ2-7	CASSPGPGPSYEQYF	TGCGCCAGCAGCCCGGGCCCGGGCCCTTCCTACGAGCAGTACTTC
few	-	TRBV6-2/TRBV6-3	TRBJ2-3	CASSSPNTDTQYF	TGTGCCAGCAGTTCACCGAACACAGATACGCAGTATTTT
-	-	TRBV15	TRBJ1-2	CATSTVRGYGYTF	TGTGCCACCAGCACCGTACGTGGGTATGGCTACACCTTC
-	TRBD2	TRBV2	TRBJ2-5	CASVPIAGASGAQYF	TGTGCCAGCGTTCCCATAGCGGGGGCCAGTGGGGCCCAGTACTTC
-	-	TRBV2	TRBJ2-5	CASSDLIPETQYF	TGTGCCAGCAGTGATCTCATACCGGAGACCCAGTACTTC
once	-	TRBV7-9	TRBJ1-5	CAGTTGNQPLHF	TGTGCCGGGACAACAGGCAATCAGCCCCTGCATTTT
-	-	TRBV25-1	TRBJ2-7	CASSPPTLGEQYF	TGTGCCAGCAGTCCACCCACGCTAGGCGAGCAGTACTTC
-	TRBD2	TRBV7-2	TRBJ2-3	CASSLLPAGDTQYF	TGTGCCAGCAGCTTACTTCCAGCGGGGGATACGCAGTATTTT
-	TRBD2	TRBV6-1	TRBJ2-1	CASSEGTSGSTEQFF	TGTGCCAGCAGTGAAGGGACTAGCGGGAGCACGGAGCAGTTCTTC
-	TRBD2	TRBV10-3	TRBJ2-3	CAISESAGVTDTQYF	TGTGCCATCAGTGAGTCAGCGGGGGTCACAGATACGCAGTATTTT
once	-	TRBV12-3/TRBV12-4	TRBJ1-4	CASQPGNFYAEKLFF	TGTGCCAGCCAACCCGGGAACTTCTATGCGGAAAAACTGTTTTTT
-	-	TRBV27	TRBJ2-7	CASSLSNRAAYEQYF	TGTGCCAGCAGTTTATCGAACAGGGCGGCCTACGAGCAGTACTTC
-	-	TRBV5-1	TRBJ1-3	CASSSRQGLSGNTIYF	TGCGCCAGCAGCTCACGGCAGGGTCTCTCCGGAAACACCATATATTTT
-	TRBD2	TRBV20-1	TRBJ2-1	CSARSTSAHNEQFF	TGCAGTGCTCGGTCGACTAGCGCTCACAATGAGCAGTTCTTC
-	-	TRBV4-3	TRBJ2-3	CASSQVRPTDTQYF	TGCGCCAGCAGCCAAGTGCGGCCTACAGATACGCAGTATTTT
-	TRBD2	TRBV14	TRBJ2-3	CASSLGLAGRNTQYF	TGTGCCAGCAGCCTCGGACTAGCGGGGAGGAATACGCAGTATTTT
few	TRBD2	TRBV5-1	TRBJ2-5	CASSLDGDYPLQTQYF	TGCGCCAGCAGCTTGGATGGGGACTACCCACTTCAGACCCAGTACTTC
-	TRBD1	TRBV12-3/TRBV12-4	TRBJ2-4	CASSFGQGAWEQYF	TGTGCCAGCAGTTTTGGTCAGGGGGCTTGGGAGCAGTACTTC
-	-	TRBV15	TRBJ2-1	CATSRVVYNEQFF	TGTGCCACCAGCAGAGTGGTTTACAATGAGCAGTTCTTC
few	-	TRBV6-2/TRBV6-3	TRBJ1-2	CASSYGVGYTF	TGTGCCAGCAGTTACGGGGTTGGCTACACCTTC
-	-	TRBV6-5	TRBJ2-6	CASSPGRISGANVLTF	TGTGCCAGCAGCCCCGGACGGATATCTGGGGCCAACGTCCTGACTTTC
-	-	TRBV2	TRBJ1-2	CASSGGTLYYGYTF	TGTGCCAGCAGTGGCGGGACGCTTTACTATGGCTACACCTTC
-	TRBD1	TRBV7-2	TRBJ1-3	CASSTRTGRSGNTIYF	TGTGCCAGCAGCACACGGACAGGACGCTCTGGAAACACCATATATTTT
-	TRBD2	TRBV12-3/TRBV12-4	TRBJ2-5	CASSLGGTTETQYF	TGTGCCAGCAGTTTAGGTGGGACTACAGAGACCCAGTACTTC
few	-	TRBV28	TRBJ1-5	CASSLVGQNQPQHF	TGTGCCAGCAGTTTAGTGGGTCAAAATCAGCCCCAGCATTTT
-	-	TRBV20-1	TRBJ1-4	CSARYPSGPNEKLFF	TGCAGTGCTAGATATCCCTCCGGGCCTAATGAAAAACTGTTTTTT
-	TRBD1	TRBV20-1	TRBJ2-7	CSAPGQGSTYEQYF	TGCAGTGCCCCCGGACAGGGGAGTACCTACGAGCAGTACTTC
-	TRBD2	TRBV7-2	TRBJ2-1	CASSITSGGLNEQFF	TGTGCCAGCAGCATCACTAGCGGGGGTCTCAATGAGCAGTTCTTC